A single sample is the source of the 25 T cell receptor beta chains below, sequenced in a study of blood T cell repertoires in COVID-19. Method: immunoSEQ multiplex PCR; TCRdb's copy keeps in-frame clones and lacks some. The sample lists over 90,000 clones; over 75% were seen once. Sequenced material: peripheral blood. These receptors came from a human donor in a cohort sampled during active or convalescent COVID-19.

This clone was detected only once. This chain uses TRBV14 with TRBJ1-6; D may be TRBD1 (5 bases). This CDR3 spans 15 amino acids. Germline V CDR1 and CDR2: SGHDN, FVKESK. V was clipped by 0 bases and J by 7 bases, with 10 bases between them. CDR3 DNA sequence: TGTGCCAGCAGCCAAGATGGGCAGGGAAATTCACCCCTCCACTTT. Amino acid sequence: CASSQDGQGNSPLHF.

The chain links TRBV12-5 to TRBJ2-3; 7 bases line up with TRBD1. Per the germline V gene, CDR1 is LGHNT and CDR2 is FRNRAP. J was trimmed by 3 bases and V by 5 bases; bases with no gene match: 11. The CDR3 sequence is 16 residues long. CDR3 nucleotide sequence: TGTGCTAGTGGTCCGAAGGGGGCAGGGGGTACAGATACGCAGTATTTT. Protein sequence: CASGPKGAGGTDTQYF.

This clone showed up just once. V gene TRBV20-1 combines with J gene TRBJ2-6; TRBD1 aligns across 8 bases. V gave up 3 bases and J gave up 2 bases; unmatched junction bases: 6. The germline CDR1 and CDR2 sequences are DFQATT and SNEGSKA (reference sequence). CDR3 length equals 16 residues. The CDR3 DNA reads TGCAGTGCTAGTGGGCAGGGGGCACCTGGGGCCAACGTCCTGACTTTC. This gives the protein CSASGQGAPGANVLTF.

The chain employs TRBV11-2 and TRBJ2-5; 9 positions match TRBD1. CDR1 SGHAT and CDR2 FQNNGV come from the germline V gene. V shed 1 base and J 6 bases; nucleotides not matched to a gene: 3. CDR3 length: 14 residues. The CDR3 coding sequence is TGTGCCAGCAGCTTAGGGACAGGGGTGAAGACCCAGTACTTC. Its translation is CASSLGTGVKTQYF.

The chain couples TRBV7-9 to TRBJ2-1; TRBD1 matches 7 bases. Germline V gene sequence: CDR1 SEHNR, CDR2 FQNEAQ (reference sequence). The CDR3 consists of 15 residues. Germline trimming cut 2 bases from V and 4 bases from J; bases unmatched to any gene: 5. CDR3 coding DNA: TGTGCCAGCAGCTTACTCAGGGGGTCTTACAATGAGCAGTTCTTC. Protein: CASSLLRGSYNEQFF.

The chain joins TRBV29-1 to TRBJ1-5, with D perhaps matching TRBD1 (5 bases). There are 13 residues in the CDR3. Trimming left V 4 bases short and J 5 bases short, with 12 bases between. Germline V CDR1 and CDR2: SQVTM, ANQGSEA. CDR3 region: CSVAEGDYQPQHF. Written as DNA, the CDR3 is TGCAGCGTTGCAGAAGGGGACTATCAGCCCCAGCATTTT.

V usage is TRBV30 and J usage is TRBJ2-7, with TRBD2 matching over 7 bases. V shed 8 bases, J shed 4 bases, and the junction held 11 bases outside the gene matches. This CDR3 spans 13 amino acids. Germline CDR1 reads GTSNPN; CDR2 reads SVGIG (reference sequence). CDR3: CAGGTRRGYEQYF. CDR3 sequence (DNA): TGTGCCGGCGGGACCCGGCGGGGGTACGAGCAGTACTTC. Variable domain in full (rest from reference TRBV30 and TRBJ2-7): SQTIHQWPATLVQPVGSPLSLECTVEGTSNPNLYWYRQAAGRGLQLLFYSVGIGQISSEVPQNLSASRPQDRQFILSSKKLLLSDSGFYLCAGGTRRGYEQYFGPGTRLTVT.

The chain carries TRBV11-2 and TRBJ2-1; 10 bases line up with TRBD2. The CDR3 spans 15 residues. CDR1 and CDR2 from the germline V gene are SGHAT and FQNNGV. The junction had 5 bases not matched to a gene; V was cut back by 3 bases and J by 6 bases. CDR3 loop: CASSFERGGFNEQFF. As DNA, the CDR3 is TGTGCCAGCAGCTTTGAGCGGGGGGGTTTCAATGAGCAGTTCTTC. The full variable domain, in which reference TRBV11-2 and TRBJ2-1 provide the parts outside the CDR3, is EAGVAQSPRYKIIEKRQSVAFWCNPISGHATLYWYQQILGQGPKLLIQFQNNGVVDDSQLPKDRFSAERLKGVDSTLKIQPAKLEDSAVYLCASSFERGGFNEQFFGPGTRLTVL.

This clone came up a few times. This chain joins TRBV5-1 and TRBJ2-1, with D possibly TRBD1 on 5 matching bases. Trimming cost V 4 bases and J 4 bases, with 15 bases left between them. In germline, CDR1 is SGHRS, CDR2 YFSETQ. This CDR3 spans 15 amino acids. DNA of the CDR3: TGCGCCAGCAGCCTCTCCGAAGGGGCTTACAATGAGCAGTTCTTC. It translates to CASSLSEGAYNEQFF. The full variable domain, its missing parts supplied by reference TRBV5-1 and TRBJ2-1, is KAGVTQTPRYLIKTRGQQVTLSCSPISGHRSVSWYQQTPGQGLQFLFEYFSETQRNKGNFPGRFSGRQFSNSRSEMNVSTLELGDSALYLCASSLSEGAYNEQFFGPGTRLTVL.

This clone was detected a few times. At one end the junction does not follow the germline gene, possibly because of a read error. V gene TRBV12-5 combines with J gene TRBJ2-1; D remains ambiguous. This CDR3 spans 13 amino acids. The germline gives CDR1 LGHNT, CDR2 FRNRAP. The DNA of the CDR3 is TGTGCTAGTGGTACCGCCGTAGACAATGGGCAGTTCTTC. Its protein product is CASGTAVDNGQFF.

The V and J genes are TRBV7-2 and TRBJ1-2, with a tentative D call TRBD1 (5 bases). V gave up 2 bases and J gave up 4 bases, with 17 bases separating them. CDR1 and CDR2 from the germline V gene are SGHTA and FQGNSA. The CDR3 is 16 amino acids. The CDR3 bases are TGTGCCAGCAGCTTAAAGGGAACAGGAGATTTCTATGGCTACACCTTC. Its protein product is CASSLKGTGDFYGYTF. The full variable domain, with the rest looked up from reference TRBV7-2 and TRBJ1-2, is GAGVSQSPSNKVTEKGKDVELRCDPISGHTALYWYRQSLGQGLEFLIYFQGNSAPDKSGLPSDRFSAERTGGSVSTLTIQRTQQEDSAVYLCASSLKGTGDFYGYTFGSGTRLTVV.

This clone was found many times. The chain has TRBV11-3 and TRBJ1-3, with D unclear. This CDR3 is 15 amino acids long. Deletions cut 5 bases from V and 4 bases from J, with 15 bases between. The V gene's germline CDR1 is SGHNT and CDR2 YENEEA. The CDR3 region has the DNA TGTGCCAGCAGCAGACCGGCTCCGGGGGGAAACACCATATATTTT. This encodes CASSRPAPGGNTIYF.

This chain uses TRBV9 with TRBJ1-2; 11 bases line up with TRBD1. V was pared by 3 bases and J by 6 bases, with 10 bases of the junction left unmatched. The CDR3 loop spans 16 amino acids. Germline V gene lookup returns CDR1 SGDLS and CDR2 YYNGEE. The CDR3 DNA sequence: TGTGCCAGCAGCGCCCTCCGGGACAGGGGGGTTAATGGCTACACCTTC. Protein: CASSALRDRGVNGYTF.

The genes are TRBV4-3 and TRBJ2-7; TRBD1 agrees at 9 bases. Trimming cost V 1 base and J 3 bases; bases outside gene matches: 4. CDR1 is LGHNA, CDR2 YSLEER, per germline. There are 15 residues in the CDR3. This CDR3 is CASSQGVTGGYEQYF. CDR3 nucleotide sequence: TGCGCCAGCAGCCAAGGGGTGACAGGGGGCTACGAGCAGTACTTC.

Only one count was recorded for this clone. The CDR3 loop is CASSLVRNTQYF. The CDR3 nucleotides are TGTGCCAGCAGCTTAGTCAGGAATACGCAGTATTTT. The chain couples TRBV11-2 to TRBJ2-3; no clear D gene. This CDR3 is built from 12 residues. V was shortened by 1 base and J by 7 bases, with 6 bases between the two germline ends. Germline loops: CDR1 SGHAT, CDR2 FQNNGV.

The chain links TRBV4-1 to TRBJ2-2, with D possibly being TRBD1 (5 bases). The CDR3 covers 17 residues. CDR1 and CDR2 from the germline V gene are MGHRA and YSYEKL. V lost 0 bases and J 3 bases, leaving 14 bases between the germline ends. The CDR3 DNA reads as TGCGCCAGCAGCCAAGAAGGGCCAGGGTGGGACACCGGGGAGCTGTTTTTT. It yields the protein CASSQEGPGWDTGELFF.

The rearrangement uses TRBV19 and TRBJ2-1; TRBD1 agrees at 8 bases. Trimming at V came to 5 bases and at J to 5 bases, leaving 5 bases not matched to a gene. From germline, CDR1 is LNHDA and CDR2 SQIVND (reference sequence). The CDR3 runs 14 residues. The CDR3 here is CASSLGTGDNEQFF. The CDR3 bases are TGTGCCAGTAGTCTCGGGACAGGAGACAATGAGCAGTTCTTC.

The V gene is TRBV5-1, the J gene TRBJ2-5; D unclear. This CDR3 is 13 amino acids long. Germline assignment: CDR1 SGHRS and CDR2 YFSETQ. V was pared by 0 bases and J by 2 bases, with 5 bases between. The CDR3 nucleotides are TGCGCCAGCAGCTTGGAACAGCAAGAGACCCAGTACTTC. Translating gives CASSLEQQETQYF.

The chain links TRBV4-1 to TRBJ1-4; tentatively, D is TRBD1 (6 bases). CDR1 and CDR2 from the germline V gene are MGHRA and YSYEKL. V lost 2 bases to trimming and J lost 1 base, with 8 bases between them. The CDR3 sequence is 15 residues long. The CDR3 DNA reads TGCGCCAGCAGCCAACAGGGGATAACTAATGAAAAACTGTTTTTT. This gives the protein CASSQQGITNEKLFF.

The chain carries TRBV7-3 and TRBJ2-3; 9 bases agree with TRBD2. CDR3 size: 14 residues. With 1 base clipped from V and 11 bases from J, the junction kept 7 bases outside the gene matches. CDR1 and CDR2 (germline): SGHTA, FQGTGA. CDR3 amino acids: CASSLSGGAGRQYF. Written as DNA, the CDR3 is TGTGCCAGCAGCTTAAGCGGGGGGGCCGGTAGGCAGTATTTT. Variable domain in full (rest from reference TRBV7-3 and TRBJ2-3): GAGVSQTPSNKVTEKGKYVELRCDPISGHTALYWYRQSLGQGPEFLIYFQGTGAADDSGLPNDRFFAVRPEGSVSTLKIQRTERGDSAVYLCASSLSGGAGRQYFGPGTRLTVL.

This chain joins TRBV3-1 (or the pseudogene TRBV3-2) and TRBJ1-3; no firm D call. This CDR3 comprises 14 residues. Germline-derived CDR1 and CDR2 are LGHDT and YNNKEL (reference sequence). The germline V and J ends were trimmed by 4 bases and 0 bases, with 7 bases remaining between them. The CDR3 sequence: CASSLRHSGNTIYF. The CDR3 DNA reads TGTGCCAGCAGCCTGCGGCACTCTGGAAACACCATATATTTT.

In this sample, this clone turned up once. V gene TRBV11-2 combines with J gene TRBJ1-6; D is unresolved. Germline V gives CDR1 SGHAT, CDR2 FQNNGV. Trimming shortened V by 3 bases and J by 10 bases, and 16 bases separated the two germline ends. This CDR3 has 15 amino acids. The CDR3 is CASSFPFGGSSPLHF. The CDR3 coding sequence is TGTGCCAGCAGCTTCCCCTTTGGAGGGTCATCACCCCTCCACTTT.

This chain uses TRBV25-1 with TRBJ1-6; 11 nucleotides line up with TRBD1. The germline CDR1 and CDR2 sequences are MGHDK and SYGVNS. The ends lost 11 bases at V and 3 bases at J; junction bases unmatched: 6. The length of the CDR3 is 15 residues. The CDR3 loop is CAFGQGAHYNSPLHF. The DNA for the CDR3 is TGTGCCTTCGGACAGGGGGCTCACTATAATTCACCCCTCCACTTT.

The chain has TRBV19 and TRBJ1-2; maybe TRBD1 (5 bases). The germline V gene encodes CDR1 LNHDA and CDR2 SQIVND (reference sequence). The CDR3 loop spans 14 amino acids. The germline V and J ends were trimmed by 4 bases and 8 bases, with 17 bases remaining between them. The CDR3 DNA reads TGTGCCAGTAGTAACACGGGGGGTATTGTCGGCTACACCTTC. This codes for CASSNTGGIVGYTF.

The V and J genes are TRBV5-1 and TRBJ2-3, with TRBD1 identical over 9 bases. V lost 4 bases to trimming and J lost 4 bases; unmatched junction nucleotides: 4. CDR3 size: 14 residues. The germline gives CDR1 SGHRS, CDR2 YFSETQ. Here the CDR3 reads CASSLGQGADTQYF. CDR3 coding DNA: TGCGCCAGCAGCCTGGGACAGGGCGCAGATACGCAGTATTTT.